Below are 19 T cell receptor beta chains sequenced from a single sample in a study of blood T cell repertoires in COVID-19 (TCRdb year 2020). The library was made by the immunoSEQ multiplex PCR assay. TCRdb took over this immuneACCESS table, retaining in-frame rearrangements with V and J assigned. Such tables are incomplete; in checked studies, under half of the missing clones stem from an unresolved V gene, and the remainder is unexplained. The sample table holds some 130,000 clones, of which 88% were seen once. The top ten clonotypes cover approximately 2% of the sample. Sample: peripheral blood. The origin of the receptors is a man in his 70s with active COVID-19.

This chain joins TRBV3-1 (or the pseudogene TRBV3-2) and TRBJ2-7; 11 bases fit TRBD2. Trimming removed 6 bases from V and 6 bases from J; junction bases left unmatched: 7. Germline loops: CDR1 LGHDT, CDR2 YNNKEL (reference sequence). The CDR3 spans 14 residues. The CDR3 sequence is CASSPSGRLGEQYF. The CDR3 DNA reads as TGTGCCAGCAGTCCTAGCGGGAGGCTCGGCGAGCAGTACTTC.

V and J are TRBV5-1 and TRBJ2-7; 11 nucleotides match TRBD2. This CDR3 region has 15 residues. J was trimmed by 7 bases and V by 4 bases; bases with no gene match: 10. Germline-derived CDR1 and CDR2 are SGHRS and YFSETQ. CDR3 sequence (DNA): TGCGCCAGCAGCCCCTTAGCGGGAGGGGTTTCTGAGCAGTACTTC. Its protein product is CASSPLAGGVSEQYF.

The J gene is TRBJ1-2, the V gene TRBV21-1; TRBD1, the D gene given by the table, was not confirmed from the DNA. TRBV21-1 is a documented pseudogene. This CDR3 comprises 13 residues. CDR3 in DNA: TGTGCCAGCAGCAAAGGCAGGCACTATGGCTACACCTTC. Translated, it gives CASSKGRHYGYTF.

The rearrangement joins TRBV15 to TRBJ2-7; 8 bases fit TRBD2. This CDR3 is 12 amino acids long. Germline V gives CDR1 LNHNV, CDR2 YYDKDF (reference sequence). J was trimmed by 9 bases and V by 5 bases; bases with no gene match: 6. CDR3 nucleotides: TGTGCCACCAGCCCCGGACTAGCCACGCAGTACTTC. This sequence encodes CATSPGLATQYF.

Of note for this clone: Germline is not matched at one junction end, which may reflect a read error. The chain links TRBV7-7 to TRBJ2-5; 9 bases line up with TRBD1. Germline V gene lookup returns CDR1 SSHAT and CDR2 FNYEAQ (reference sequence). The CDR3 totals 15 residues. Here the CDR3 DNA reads TGTGCTAGCAGCCCCAGGACAGGGGTTGAAGAGACCCAGTACTTC. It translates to CASSPRTGVEETQYF.

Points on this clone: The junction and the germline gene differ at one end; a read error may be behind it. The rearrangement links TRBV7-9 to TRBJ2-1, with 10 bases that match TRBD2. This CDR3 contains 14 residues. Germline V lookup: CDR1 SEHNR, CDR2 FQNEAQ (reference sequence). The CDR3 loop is CASSLGNLAGASVF. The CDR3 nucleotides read TGTGCCAGCAGCTTAGGGAATCTAGCGGGAGCCTCCGTCTTC.

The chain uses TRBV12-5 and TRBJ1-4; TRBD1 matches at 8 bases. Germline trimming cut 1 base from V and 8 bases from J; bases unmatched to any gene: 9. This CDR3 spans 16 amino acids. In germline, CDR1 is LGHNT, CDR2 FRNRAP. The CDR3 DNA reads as TGTGCTAGTGGTTTGGCGTTAGACAGGGGCGGCGAAAAACTGTTTTTT. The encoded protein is CASGLALDRGGEKLFF.

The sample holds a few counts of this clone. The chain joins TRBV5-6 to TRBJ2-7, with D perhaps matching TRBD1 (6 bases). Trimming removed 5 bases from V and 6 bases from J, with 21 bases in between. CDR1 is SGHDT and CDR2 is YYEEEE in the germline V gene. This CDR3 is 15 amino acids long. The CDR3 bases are TGTGCCAGCAGTCACGCATCGGCAGGGGACGCCGAGCAGTACTTC. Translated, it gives CASSHASAGDAEQYF.

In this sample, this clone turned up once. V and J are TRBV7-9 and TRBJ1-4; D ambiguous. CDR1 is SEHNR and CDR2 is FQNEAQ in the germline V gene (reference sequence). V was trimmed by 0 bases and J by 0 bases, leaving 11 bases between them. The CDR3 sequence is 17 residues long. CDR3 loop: CASSLAARRPTNEKLFF. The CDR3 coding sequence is TGTGCCAGCAGCTTAGCGGCGAGGAGACCAACTAATGAAAAACTGTTTTTT.

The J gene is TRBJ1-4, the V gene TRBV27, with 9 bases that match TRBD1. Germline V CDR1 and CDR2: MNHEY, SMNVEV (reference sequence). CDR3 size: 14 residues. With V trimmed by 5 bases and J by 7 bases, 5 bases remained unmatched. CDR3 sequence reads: CASSLQGAREKLFF. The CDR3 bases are TGTGCCAGCAGTCTACAGGGGGCGCGTGAAAAACTGTTTTTT.

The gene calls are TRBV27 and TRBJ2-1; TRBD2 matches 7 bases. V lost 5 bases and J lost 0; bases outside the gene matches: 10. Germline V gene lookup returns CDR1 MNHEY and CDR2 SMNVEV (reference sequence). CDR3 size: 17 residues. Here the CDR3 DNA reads TGTGCCAGCAGTGACCAAATCCGGGACTACTCCTACAATGAGCAGTTCTTC. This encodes CASSDQIRDYSYNEQFF.

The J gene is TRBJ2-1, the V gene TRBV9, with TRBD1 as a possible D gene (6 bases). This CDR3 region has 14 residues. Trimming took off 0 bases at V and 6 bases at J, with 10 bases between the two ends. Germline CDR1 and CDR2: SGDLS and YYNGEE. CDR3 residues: CASSVATGRNEQFF. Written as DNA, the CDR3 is TGTGCCAGCAGCGTAGCGACAGGCCGCAATGAGCAGTTCTTC.

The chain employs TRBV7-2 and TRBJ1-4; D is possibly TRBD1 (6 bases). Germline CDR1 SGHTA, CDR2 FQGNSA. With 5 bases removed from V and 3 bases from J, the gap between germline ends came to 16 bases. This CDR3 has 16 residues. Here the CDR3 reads CASSGITGLSNEKLFF. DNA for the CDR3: TGTGCCAGCAGCGGAATAACAGGGTTATCTAATGAAAAACTGTTTTTT.

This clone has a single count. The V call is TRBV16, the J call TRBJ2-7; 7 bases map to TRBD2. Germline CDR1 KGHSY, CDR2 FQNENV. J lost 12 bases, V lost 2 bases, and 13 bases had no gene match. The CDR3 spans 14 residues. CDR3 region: CASSQSNSPTSWYF. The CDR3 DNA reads TGTGCCAGCAGCCAAAGTAACAGCCCGACTAGCTGGTACTTC.

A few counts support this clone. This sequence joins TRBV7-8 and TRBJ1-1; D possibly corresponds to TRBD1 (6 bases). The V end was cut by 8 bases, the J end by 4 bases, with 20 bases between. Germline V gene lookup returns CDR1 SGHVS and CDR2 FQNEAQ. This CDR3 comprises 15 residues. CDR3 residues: CASSYRDGVSTEAFF. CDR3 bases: TGTGCCAGCTCCTACAGGGACGGGGTGAGCACTGAAGCTTTCTTT.

The CDR3 DNA is TGTGCCAGCAGCGAGGGACTATACAATGAGCAGTTCTTC. Protein sequence: CASSEGLYNEQFF. V and J are TRBV7-3 and TRBJ2-1; 7 nucleotides align to TRBD2. CDR1 is SGHTA and CDR2 is FQGTGA in the germline V gene. The CDR3 runs 13 residues. V lost 5 bases to trimming and J lost 4 bases; unmatched junction nucleotides: 2.

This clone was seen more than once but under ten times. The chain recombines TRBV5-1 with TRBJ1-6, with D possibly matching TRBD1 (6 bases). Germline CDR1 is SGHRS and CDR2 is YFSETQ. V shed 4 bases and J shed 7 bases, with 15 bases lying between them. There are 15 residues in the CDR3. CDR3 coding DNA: TGCGCCAGCAGCCGGGTCACAGGGAACAATTCACCCCTCCACTTT. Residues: CASSRVTGNNSPLHF.

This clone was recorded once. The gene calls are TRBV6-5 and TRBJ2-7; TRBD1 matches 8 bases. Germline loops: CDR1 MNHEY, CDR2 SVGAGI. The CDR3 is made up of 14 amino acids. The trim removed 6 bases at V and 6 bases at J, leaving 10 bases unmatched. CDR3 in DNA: TGTGCCAGCAGACCTCAGACAGGGGTTTTCGAGCAGTACTTC. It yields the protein CASRPQTGVFEQYF.

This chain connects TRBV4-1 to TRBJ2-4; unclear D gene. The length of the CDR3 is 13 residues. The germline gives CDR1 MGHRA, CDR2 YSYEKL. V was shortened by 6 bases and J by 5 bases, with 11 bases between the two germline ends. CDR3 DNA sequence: TGCGCCAGCAGGCAGATCGCCCAAAACATTCAGTACTTC. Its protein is CASRQIAQNIQYF.